These 14 T cell receptor beta chains came from one sample sequenced in a study of shared clonotypes between healthy human individuals. The data were produced by immunoSEQ multiplex PCR, yet TCRdb's version contains in-frame clones alone and is incomplete. This sample yields roughly 2.4 million clones, of which around 95% are seen a single time; more than 0.1% belongs to the top ten. The sample comprised naive CD4+ T cells sorted from blood. As for subset: CD45RA+ positively selected. These receptors were obtained from a man aged 18 to 29 in good health.

The rearrangement links TRBV5-1 to TRBJ2-5; TRBD2 matches at 11 bases. In germline, CDR1 is SGHRS, CDR2 YFSETQ. The CDR3 totals 14 residues. V was pared by 4 bases and J by 4 bases, with 3 bases of the junction left unmatched. This chain's CDR3 is CASSGLAGGETQYF. Written as DNA, the CDR3 is TGCGCCAGCAGCGGCCTAGCGGGGGGAGAGACCCAGTACTTC.

This clone has only one observation. The V and J genes are TRBV4-2 and TRBJ1-2; D is unclear. The germline V gene has CDR1 LGHNA and CDR2 YNFKEQ. The CDR3 length is 15 residues. With 0 bases removed from V and 5 bases from J, the gap between germline ends came to 13 bases. CDR3 region: CASSQDSGVRYGYTF. CDR3 nucleotide sequence: TGTGCCAGCAGCCAAGATAGTGGGGTTCGATATGGCTACACCTTC.

The chain is built from TRBV27 and TRBJ2-7; D gene unclear. The germline CDR1 and CDR2 sequences are MNHEY and SMNVEV (reference sequence). Trimming took 6 bases from V and 2 from J, leaving 14 bases between them. The CDR3 sequence is 14 residues long. The DNA for the CDR3 is TGTGCCAGCAGGCCAGACCTAGGGACCTACGAGCAGTACTTC. Amino acid sequence: CASRPDLGTYEQYF.

The gene calls are TRBV7-8 and TRBJ2-3; 7 positions agree with TRBD2. V gave up 5 bases and J gave up 6 bases; unmatched junction bases: 8. Germline V gives CDR1 SGHVS, CDR2 FQNEAQ. The CDR3 length is 14 residues. The CDR3 sequence is CASSIRLARDTQYF. CDR3 DNA: TGTGCCAGCAGCATTCGACTAGCTCGGGATACGCAGTATTTT.

The rearrangement joins TRBV7-9 to TRBJ2-3, with D tentatively TRBD2 (6 bases). The V end lost 4 bases, the J end lost 0 bases, and 14 bases lay between the germline ends. Germline CDR1 is SEHNR and CDR2 is FQNEAQ (reference sequence). The CDR3 runs 16 residues. CDR3 sequence: CASSSTSRTSTDTQYF. DNA of the CDR3: TGTGCCAGCAGCTCCACTAGCAGGACAAGCACAGATACGCAGTATTTT.

A word on this clone: Other DNA sequences within the sample encode an identical CDR3. The V gene is TRBV6-6, the J gene TRBJ2-5; D unclear. Germline-derived CDR1 and CDR2 are MNHNY and SVGAGI (reference sequence). With 0 bases removed from V and 4 bases from J, the gap between germline ends came to 3 bases. The CDR3 covers 12 residues. CDR3 region: CASSYSGETQYF. CDR3 coding DNA: TGTGCCAGCAGTTACTCAGGAGAGACCCAGTACTTC.

The chain has TRBV2 and TRBJ1-2; weak D call: TRBD1 (5 bases). Trimming shortened V by 8 bases and J by 1 base, and 8 bases separated the two germline ends. CDR1 and CDR2 (germline): SNHLY, FYNNEI. The CDR3 consists of 12 residues. The CDR3 reads CASGRVNYGYTF. The DNA of the CDR3 is TGTGCCAGCGGCAGGGTTAACTATGGCTACACCTTC. The whole variable domain, filled in from reference TRBV2 and TRBJ1-2, reads EPEVTQTPSHQVTQMGQEVILRCVPISNHLYFYWYRQILGQKVEFLVSFYNNEISEKSEIFDDQFSVERPDGSNFTLKIRSTKLEDSAMYFCASGRVNYGYTFGSGTRLTVV.

The chain uses TRBV28 and TRBJ1-1; D possibly corresponds to TRBD1 (5 bases). The germline V gene encodes CDR1 MDHEN and CDR2 SYDVKM. This CDR3 is 14 amino acids long. V lost 4 bases, J lost 6 bases, and 15 bases lay in between. This chain's CDR3 is CASSWGGKKAEAFF. The CDR3 DNA is TGTGCCAGCAGTTGGGGGGGGAAGAAGGCTGAAGCTTTCTTT.

This sequence joins TRBV20-1 and TRBJ2-7; D tentatively reads TRBD1 or TRBD2 (5 bases each). The length of the CDR3 is 11 residues. The germline V gene has CDR1 DFQATT and CDR2 SNEGSKA (reference sequence). In DNA form, the CDR3 reads TGCTCCTCCGGGACCTTATACGAGCAGTACTTC. Protein product: CSSGTLYEQYF.

The chain recombines TRBV28 with TRBJ2-2; D is ambiguous. With 1 base removed from V and 5 bases from J, the gap between germline ends came to 5 bases. The CDR3 covers 13 residues. CDR1 and CDR2 from the germline V gene are MDHEN and SYDVKM. CDR3 loop: CASSLYRTGELFF. The CDR3, as DNA: TGTGCCAGCAGTTTATATAGAACCGGGGAGCTGTTTTTT.

This chain joins TRBV6-5 and TRBJ1-5, with D unclear. There are 12 residues in the CDR3. Per the germline V gene, CDR1 is MNHEY and CDR2 is SVGAGI. V was cut by 3 bases and J by 2 bases, with 2 bases left in between. CDR3 amino acids: CASSYGNQPQHF. CDR3 DNA sequence: TGTGCCAGCAGTTATGGCAATCAGCCCCAGCATTTT.

The chain employs TRBV19 and TRBJ2-7; 7 positions agree with TRBD1. Germline V gene lookup returns CDR1 LNHDA and CDR2 SQIVND (reference sequence). The CDR3 length is 16 residues. Losses at the gene ends were 6 bases for V and 3 bases for J; bases not matched to a gene: 14. CDR3 in amino acids: CASRDPLRDSFYEQYF. CDR3 DNA sequence: TGTGCCAGTAGAGACCCCTTGAGGGACAGTTTCTACGAGCAGTACTTC.

This clone was detected only once. The rearrangement links TRBV7-7 to TRBJ2-1; TRBD2 matches 7 bases. The germline V gene encodes CDR1 SSHAT and CDR2 FNYEAQ (reference sequence). This CDR3 region has 12 residues. The DNA for the CDR3 is TGTGCTAGCTCCGCGGGAGCGGGTGAGCAGTTCTTC. Translation gives CASSAGAGEQFF.

This chain connects TRBV5-4 to TRBJ1-2, with TRBD1 as a possible D gene (5 bases). The CDR3 length is 15 residues. Germline V gene lookup returns CDR1 SGHNT and CDR2 YYREEE (reference sequence). The germline V and J ends were trimmed by 0 bases and 8 bases, with 17 bases remaining between them. The CDR3 here is CASSLAGASRGGYTF. The CDR3 coding sequence is TGTGCCAGCAGCTTGGCCGGGGCCTCTCGTGGCGGCTACACCTTC.